This T cell receptor beta chain stems from a study of Graves' ophthalmopathy and Graves' hyperthyroidism. Findings and limits, study-wide: Ophthalmopathy and stable hyperthyroidism were discriminated by a 13-signature model, with roughly 88% sensitivity and nearly 84% specificity. Blood also held most thyroid clonotypes expanded above 0.001 frequency.

Amplifying from RNA transcripts, the study obtained TCR beta CDR3 regions. First-round RT-PCR relied on HTBI primers, and a second-round multiplex PCR came next. TCRdb re-derived calls from the multiplex PCR reads in MiXCR, one entry per CDR3 protein. Here the sample spans around 1.1 million distinct CDR3 sequences, about two fifths being singletons. Note on this clonotype: The antigen remains undetermined.

Germline V CDR1 and CDR2: LNHDA, SQIVND (reference sequence). The CDR3 length is 11 residues. V gave up 10 bases and J gave up 4 bases, with 10 bases separating them. Material: peripheral blood or thyroid tissue (not recorded which). V and J are TRBV19 and TRBJ1-1; D gene unclear. The receptor was isolated from an adult man with Graves' hyperthyroidism. The chain's CDR3 is CATSLTTEAFF. CDR3 bases: TGTGCCACCTCCTTGACCACTGAAGCTTTCTTT.